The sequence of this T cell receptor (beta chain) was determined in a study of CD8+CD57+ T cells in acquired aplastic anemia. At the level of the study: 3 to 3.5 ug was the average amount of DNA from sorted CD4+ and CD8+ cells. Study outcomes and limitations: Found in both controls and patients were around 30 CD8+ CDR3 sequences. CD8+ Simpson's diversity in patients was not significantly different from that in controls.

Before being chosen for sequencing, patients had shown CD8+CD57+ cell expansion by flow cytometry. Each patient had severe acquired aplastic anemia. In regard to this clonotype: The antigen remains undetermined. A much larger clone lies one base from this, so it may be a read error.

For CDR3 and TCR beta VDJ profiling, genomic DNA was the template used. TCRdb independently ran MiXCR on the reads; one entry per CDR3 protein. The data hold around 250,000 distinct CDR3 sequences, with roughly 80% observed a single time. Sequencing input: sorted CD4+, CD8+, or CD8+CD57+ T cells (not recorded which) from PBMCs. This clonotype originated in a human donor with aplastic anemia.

DNA of the CDR3: TGTGCCAGCAGCTTTCATCCAGACGTGACAGCCCTTTCCGCTTTCTTT. Protein: CASSFHPDVTALSAFF. This sequence joins TRBV7-8 and TRBJ1-1, with D possibly TRBD1 on 5 matching bases. Trimming pared 3 bases from V and 11 bases from J, leaving 25 bases between. The germline gives CDR1 SGHVS, CDR2 FQNEAQ. The CDR3 extends over 16 amino acids.